A selection of T cell receptor beta chains follows, all from one sample in a study of regulatory T cells in long-lasting Graves disease. TCRdb redid the calling of the multiplex PCR reads with MiXCR, one entry per CDR3 protein. The sample lists 600,000 to 650,000 distinct CDR3 sequences, 15% to 20% occurring once. The same data also contributed to another study, on T cells in Graves' hyperthyroidism and ophthalmopathy.

Source: peripheral blood mononuclear cells (PBMCs), taken at new diagnosis, from a patient treated with antithyroid drugs. The source of these receptors is a woman in her twenties or thirties with Graves disease. The CDR3 runs from the conserved cysteine through the conserved F or W. D genes are given only for firm matches. Size is omitted from some rows. Given values are once, few, many or a class for expanded clones.

>TRBV12-3/TRBV12-4|TRBD1|many|TRBJ1-4
TGTGCCAGCAGTTTCAATAATAAGGACAGGGGACGGGAAAAACTGTTTTTT
CASSFNNKDRGREKLFF
>TRBV5-1|.|few|TRBJ2-5
TGCGCCAGCAGCTTGGCAGCGGTGAAAGAGACCCAGCACTTC
CASSLAAVKETQHF
>TRBV18|.|few|TRBJ1-1
TGTGCCAGCTCACTCGTCCCCTTTAGTCGGCAGACTGAAGCTTTCTTT
CASSLVPFSRQTEAFF
>TRBV9|.|.|TRBJ1-2
TGTGCCAGCAGCGTATGGGAACTATCCAACTATGGCTACACCTTC
CASSVWELSNYGYTF
>TRBV27|.|many|TRBJ1-1
TGTGCCAGCACTCGTAACACTATGGGCGACACTGAAGCTTTCTTT
CASTRNTMGDTEAFF
>TRBV29-1|TRBD1|few|TRBJ1-6
TGCAGCGTTGCCCTCGGGACAGGGTACAATTCACCCCTCCACTTT
CSVALGTGYNSPLHF
>TRBV30|TRBD2|many|TRBJ2-7
TGTGCCTGGAGTCCTTTAGCGGGACCCTACTACGAGCAGTACTTC
CAWSPLAGPYYEQYF
>TRBV9|TRBD1|.|TRBJ2-2
TGTGCCAGCAGCGCTTCCGGGACAGCGAACACCGGGGAGCTGTTTTTT
CASSASGTANTGELFF
>TRBV7-9|.|many|TRBJ2-3
TGTGCCAGCAGCCCCAGCGGGTTTAGCACAGATACGCAGTATTTT
CASSPSGFSTDTQYF
>TRBV28|TRBD2|many|TRBJ2-2
TGTGCCAGCATTGGGCCGTTTCTCCTAGCGGGAGTTAACGCCGGGGAGCTGTTTTTT
CASIGPFLLAGVNAGELFF
>TRBV27|.|once|TRBJ1-1
TGTGCCAGCAGTTGGCGGCCCCACCTTGAAGCTTTCTTT
CASSWRPHLEAFF
>TRBV28|.|.|TRBJ1-4
TGTGCCAGCAGTCAAGGACAGAGGATGGAAAAACTGTTTTTT
CASSQGQRMEKLFF
>TRBV2|.|many|TRBJ1-1
TGTGCCAGGGCTAGGACAATGAACACTGAAGCTTTCTTT
CARARTMNTEAFF
>TRBV6-1|.|many|TRBJ1-2
TGTGCCAGCAATAGGGGCAGGGTCGACTATGGCTACACCTTC
CASNRGRVDYGYTF
>TRBV7-2|.|many|TRBJ1-4
TGTGCCAGCAGCTCGACGACAGGCTCCCATGAAAAACTGTTTTTT
CASSSTTGSHEKLFF
>TRBV2|.|many|TRBJ2-5
TGTGCCAGCAGGCCCCTGGGTACCGGGGAAGAGACCCAGTACTTC
CASRPLGTGEETQYF
>TRBV12-3/TRBV12-4|TRBD1|.|TRBJ2-3
TGTGCCAGCAGGCACAGGGGGCAGCAGTATTTT
CASRHRGQQYF
>TRBV7-9|.|few|TRBJ1-2
TGTGCCAGCAGCTTCGGCGAAAATGGCTACACCTTC
CASSFGENGYTF
>TRBV27|TRBD1|.|TRBJ2-7
TGTGCCAGCAGTCCTGGGACAGGGGGCGCGTCCTACGAGCAGTACTTC
CASSPGTGGASYEQYF
>TRBV5-5|.|.|TRBJ1-1
TGTGCCAGCAGCTCTCTAGTTACGGACACTGAAGCTTTCTTT
CASSSLVTDTEAFF
>TRBV30|.|many|TRBJ2-5
TGTGCCTGGAGTGGGTGGGAACACCAAGAGACCCAGTACTTC
CAWSGWEHQETQYF
>TRBV27|.|many|TRBJ2-2
TGTGCCAGCAGTTTATCGCCAGCCAACACCGGGGAGCTGTTTTTT
CASSLSPANTGELFF
>TRBV9|TRBD2|.|TRBJ2-3
TGTGCCAGCAGCGTAGGTGGCGATAATGTAGCGGGAGAACACCCAGATACGCAGTATTTT
CASSVGGDNVAGEHPDTQYF
>TRBV2|.|many|TRBJ2-7
TGTGCCAGCAGTCTAACGGGACTCAGGGCCTACGAGCAGTACTTC
CASSLTGLRAYEQYF
>TRBV30|.|.|TRBJ1-5
TGTGCCTGGAGCGGACAGAACAATCAGCCCCAGCATTTT
CAWSGQNNQPQHF
>TRBV20-1|.|many|TRBJ2-5
TGCAGTGCTAGAGATCCTCGGGACTCAGAGACCCAGTACTTC
CSARDPRDSETQYF
>TRBV12-3/TRBV12-4|.|many|TRBJ2-5
TGTGCCAGCAGTCGCCTTGGGACGGAAGAGACCCAGTACTTC
CASSRLGTEETQYF
>TRBV7-2|TRBD2|many|TRBJ2-3
TGTGCCAGCAGCTTGGTTAGCGGGAGCACAGATACGCAGTATTTT
CASSLVSGSTDTQYF
>TRBV6-4|TRBD1|few|TRBJ1-6
TGTGCCAGCAGTGTTCAGGGGGTAAATAATTCACCCCTCCACTTT
CASSVQGVNNSPLHF
>TRBV6-1|TRBD1|.|TRBJ1-5
TGTGCCAGCAGTAAACAGGGGCTCAATCAGCCCCAGCATTTT
CASSKQGLNQPQHF
>TRBV9|TRBD2|few|TRBJ2-2
TGTGCCAGCACTGAGGCGGGAGTTGGCACCGGGGAGCTGTTTTTT
CASTEAGVGTGELFF
>TRBV7-9|.|.|TRBJ2-2
TGTGCCAGCAGCTTAATATTACTAGCGAACACCGGGGAGCTGTTTTTT
CASSLILLANTGELFF
>TRBV29-1|.|many|TRBJ2-1
TGCAGCGCCCGGAATCAAGGCCATGAGCAGTTCTTC
CSARNQGHEQFF
>TRBV20-1|TRBD2|few|TRBJ2-7
TGCAGTGCAGCCGGGACTAGCGGGCCAGGATCCTACGAGCAGTACTTC
CSAAGTSGPGSYEQYF
>TRBV24-1|.|.|TRBJ1-2
TGTGCCACCAGTGATGGGGGCGTGGGCGGCTACACCTTC
CATSDGGVGGYTF
>TRBV24-1|TRBD1|.|TRBJ2-1
TGTGCCACCAGTGAGCTAGGACAGGGAGGCGATGAGCAGTTCTTC
CATSELGQGGDEQFF
>TRBV28|TRBD1|many|TRBJ1-1
TGTGCCAGCACCTATATGGACAGGGACACTGAAGCTTTCTTT
CASTYMDRDTEAFF
>TRBV27|.|many|TRBJ1-3
TGTGCCAGCGCAAGAGTTGGTCCCCGGGGAAACACCATATATTTT
CASARVGPRGNTIYF
>TRBV6-1|.|many|TRBJ1-2
TGTGCCAGCACTGAAGGAGGTGCTAACTATGGCTACACCTTC
CASTEGGANYGYTF
>TRBV11-3|TRBD2|many|TRBJ2-3
TGTGCCAGCAGCCGGACTAGCGGGAGCCCCACAGATACGCAGTATTTT
CASSRTSGSPTDTQYF
>TRBV11-2|.|.|TRBJ2-7
TGTGCCAGCAGCTTAGGGGGCAGCTTAACCTACGAGCAGTACTTC
CASSLGGSLTYEQYF
>TRBV14|TRBD1|.|TRBJ2-7
TGTGCCAGCAGCCAGCACAGGGGAAACTACGAGCAGTACTTC
CASSQHRGNYEQYF
>TRBV7-3|.|.|TRBJ2-3
TGTGCCAGCGGCTCAAGGACATCCACAGATACGCAGTATTTT
CASGSRTSTDTQYF
>TRBV4-1|.|few|TRBJ1-1
TGCGCCAGCAGCCAAGGGACAGCTGCAGCTTTCTTT
CASSQGTAAAFF
>TRBV6-5|.|.|TRBJ2-7
TGTGCCAGCAGTTATAGTGGCGAGCAGTACTTC
CASSYSGEQYF
>TRBV28|.|many|TRBJ1-1
TGTGCCAGCAGCCCCCACGGGGGTGGGCACGCTTTCTTT
CASSPHGGGHAFF
>TRBV10-1|.|many|TRBJ2-1
TGCGCCAGCAGTTCCAGAAATGGCGCTGAGCAGTTCTTC
CASSSRNGAEQFF
>TRBV13|.|.|TRBJ2-7
TGTGCCAGCAGCCACCGGACCGGACCAGACAAGCAGTACTTC
CASSHRTGPDKQYF
>TRBV5-1|TRBD1|.|TRBJ2-7
TGCGCCAGCAGCTGGGGGACAGGGAGGTCCTACGAGCAGTACTTC
CASSWGTGRSYEQYF
>TRBV20-1|.|many|TRBJ2-5
TGCAGTGCTGACTCGCCGGGACTCCTAGAGACCCAGTACTTC
CSADSPGLLETQYF
>TRBV27|TRBD2|.|TRBJ2-7
TGTGCCAGCAGTTTATCTAGCGGGAGCGGTGGCGAGCAGTACTTC
CASSLSSGSGGEQYF
>TRBV19|TRBD1|.|TRBJ2-7
TGTGCCAGTAGTAACACCGGGACAGACTACGAGCAGTACTTC
CASSNTGTDYEQYF
>TRBV6-4|.|many|TRBJ1-2
TGTGCCAGCAGTAAAGACTATGGCTACACCTTC
CASSKDYGYTF
>TRBV29-1|.|.|TRBJ2-1
TGCAGCGCGGGGGAATCCTCCTACAATGAGCAGTTCTTC
CSAGESSYNEQFF
>TRBV6-1|.|many|TRBJ1-5
TGTGCCAGCGGCGAAAGGGGCTTCAATCAGCCCCAGCATTTT
CASGERGFNQPQHF
>TRBV29-1|.|few|TRBJ2-1
TGCAGCGTTGAATCGGCAAGCCTCTCCTACAATGAGCAGTTCTTC
CSVESASLSYNEQFF
>TRBV19|.|many|TRBJ1-5
TGTGCCAGTACCTTTCCGGAGGGACGACAGCCCCAGCATTTT
CASTFPEGRQPQHF